Presented here are 21 T cell receptor beta chains from one specimen sequenced in a study of human T cells and chemical hapten exposure. Indicated time point: pre-sensitization, week 0. Documented treatment: therapeutic diphenylcyclopropenone sensitization with weekly scalp DPC. In TCRdb, the RACE reads were re-called with MiXCR into one record per CDR3 protein. The table lists roughly 40,000 distinct CDR3 sequences, over 10% of them singletons. The sequencing used whole blood, collected in connection with sensitization to the hapten diphenylcyclopropenone (DPC). These receptors were taken from a woman in her 30s with alopecia areata. Some clones in this sample may be carry-over from other donors' samples.

The chain has TRBV6-4 and TRBJ2-5; D call uncertain. In germline, CDR1 is MRHNA, CDR2 SNTAGT. V dropped 8 bases and J dropped 1 base, with 8 bases sitting between them. The CDR3 totals 12 residues. The DNA for the CDR3 is TGTGCCAGCCCCATCGCCCAAGAGACCCAGTACTTC. Amino acids: CASPIAQETQYF.

The genes are TRBV5-4 and TRBJ2-7, with a possible D match to TRBD2 (6 bases). The CDR3 is 14 amino acids. The V and J ends lost 4 bases and 2 bases respectively, with 13 bases between them. Germline V lookup: CDR1 SGHNT, CDR2 YYREEE (reference sequence). CDR3 sequence (DNA): TGTGCCAGCAGCCCAAGCGCTAGCGCCTACGAGCAGTACTTC. Protein sequence: CASSPSASAYEQYF.

The J gene is TRBJ2-5, the V gene TRBV7-6; TRBD1 matches 8 bases. Trimming took 1 base from V and 4 from J; bases not matched to a gene: 2. Germline V gene data show CDR1 as SGHVS and CDR2 as FNYEAQ. This CDR3 is 14 amino acids long. The CDR3 reads CASSLGGQGETQYF. DNA for the CDR3: TGTGCCAGCAGCTTAGGTGGACAGGGAGAGACCCAGTACTTC.

CDR3 protein: CASSQTEGLAKNIQYF. In DNA, the CDR3 is TGTGCCAGCAGCCAGACCGAGGGACTAGCCAAAAACATTCAGTACTTC. The J gene is TRBJ2-4, the V gene TRBV4-2, with D perhaps matching TRBD2 (6 bases). The CDR3 consists of 16 residues. Trimming took 3 bases from V and 0 from J, leaving 12 bases between them. Germline V gene lookup returns CDR1 LGHNA and CDR2 YNFKEQ.

This clonotype has at least ten counts. This chain connects TRBV7-3 to TRBJ1-6; TRBD1 agrees at 9 bases. CDR3 length equals 14 residues. The germline V gene has CDR1 SGHTA and CDR2 FQGTGA. V lost 2 bases to trimming and J lost 10 bases; unmatched junction nucleotides: 3. The CDR3 reads CASSLRQGESPLHF. The CDR3, as DNA: TGTGCCAGCAGCTTACGACAGGGGGAGTCACCCCTCCACTTT.

This clonotype came up many times. J is TRBJ2-2 and V is TRBV5-5; maybe TRBD2 (6 bases). V was shortened by 4 bases and J by 3 bases, with 16 bases between the two germline ends. The CDR3 runs 16 residues. CDR1 SGHKS and CDR2 YYEKEE come from the germline V gene (reference sequence). CDR3 loop: CASSPERRADTGELFF. The CDR3 DNA sequence: TGTGCCAGCAGCCCTGAACGGAGGGCTGACACCGGGGAGCTGTTTTTT.

V and J are TRBV20-1 and TRBJ2-5; possible D gene TRBD1, 5 bases. The V end lost 3 bases, the J end lost 3 bases, and 8 bases lay between the germline ends. The CDR3 is made up of 12 amino acids. Germline CDR1 is DFQATT and CDR2 is SNEGSKA (reference sequence). The CDR3 DNA reads TGCAGTGCTAGTCCCAGGGAAGAGACCCAGTACTTC. It yields the protein CSASPREETQYF.

A few counts support this clonotype. The rearrangement uses TRBV11-2 and TRBJ2-5, with a weak D call TRBD2 (6 bases). CDR3 size: 13 residues. Germline values: CDR1 SGHAT, CDR2 FQNNGV. Trimming took off 5 bases at V and 7 bases at J, with 14 bases between the two ends. The CDR3 loop reads CASSLESRGTQYF. In nucleotides, the CDR3 is TGTGCCAGCAGCCTCGAGTCGCGGGGGACCCAGTACTTC.

This sequence joins TRBV6-5 and TRBJ2-3, with 8 bases identical to TRBD2. This CDR3 contains 15 residues. V lost 6 bases, J lost 4 bases, and 9 bases stayed unmatched. Per germline, CDR1 MNHEY and CDR2 SVGAGI. The DNA for the CDR3 is TGTGCCAGCAGAAGCGGGGGAGGAGGGGCAGATACGCAGTATTTT. Translated, it gives CASRSGGGGADTQYF.

This clonotype was found many times. The chain joins TRBV9 to TRBJ2-7; D gene unclear. The germline V gene encodes CDR1 SGDLS and CDR2 YYNGEE. The CDR3 runs to 12 residues. The V gene lost 7 bases and the J gene lost 6 bases, with 14 bases spanning the gap. As DNA, the CDR3 is TGTGCCAGCGCCCATCCAGCCCCCGAGCAGTACTTC. This translates into CASAHPAPEQYF.

This clonotype was observed many times. V gene TRBV20-1 combines with J gene TRBJ2-2; D is undetermined. With 2 bases removed from V and 4 bases from J, the gap between germline ends came to 11 bases. CDR1 and CDR2 (germline): DFQATT, SNEGSKA (reference sequence). The CDR3 is 14 amino acids. CDR3 nucleotides: TGCAGTGCTAGAAGGTCTCCGGGCACCGGGGAGCTGTTTTTT. Amino acids: CSARRSPGTGELFF.

This clonotype was seen repeatedly, ten times or more. The chain combines TRBV20-1 with TRBJ2-3; tentatively, D is TRBD2 (6 bases). The CDR3 totals 14 residues. Germline values: CDR1 DFQATT, CDR2 SNEGSKA (reference sequence). Trimming pared 1 base from V and 2 bases from J, leaving 10 bases between. The CDR3, as DNA: TGCAGTGCTAGAGTCCCGGGGGTCACAGATACGCAGTATTTT. Encoded protein: CSARVPGVTDTQYF.

This clonotype has just one count. The chain employs TRBV4-3 and TRBJ2-2; possible D gene TRBD1, 6 bases. The V and J ends lost 6 bases and 7 bases respectively, with 12 bases between them. The CDR3 extends over 13 amino acids. Germline V gene lookup returns CDR1 LGHNA and CDR2 YSLEER. The CDR3 DNA is TGCGCCAGCAGTCTCACAGGGCTCGGGGAGCTGTTTTTT. Translating it yields CASSLTGLGELFF.

This clonotype was detected many times. The chain joins TRBV18 to TRBJ2-7; TRBD2 matches 7 bases. This CDR3 contains 15 residues. V was clipped by 6 bases and J by 2 bases; unmatched bases: 10. Germline assignment: CDR1 KGHSH and CDR2 LQKENI. The DNA for the CDR3 is TGTGCCAGCTCTCCAGGCGGGAGACTTCCCTACGAGCAGTACTTC. Amino acids: CASSPGGRLPYEQYF.

The chain links TRBV12-3 or TRBV12-4 to TRBJ2-4, with D possibly TRBD2 on 6 matching bases. The CDR3 contains 13 residues. The V gene lost 3 bases and the J gene lost 7 bases, with 10 bases spanning the gap. CDR3 sequence reads: CASSFGGENIQYF. CDR3 DNA sequence: TGTGCCAGCAGTTTCGGGGGAGAGAACATTCAGTACTTC.

The chain employs TRBV7-2 and TRBJ2-3; 7 nucleotides align to TRBD1. Unmatched junction bases numbered 12, after V lost 4 bases and J lost 8 bases. This CDR3 spans 15 amino acids. From germline, CDR1 is SGHTA and CDR2 FQGNSA. The CDR3 nucleotides are TGTGCCAGCAGCTCACGAGGGGGCCCCGTCGGTACGCAGTATTTT. It codes for CASSSRGGPVGTQYF.

The V call is TRBV28, the J call TRBJ2-7; maybe TRBD1 (6 bases). There are 15 residues in the CDR3. With 3 bases removed from V and 3 bases from J, the gap between germline ends came to 15 bases. Germline V lookup: CDR1 MDHEN, CDR2 SYDVKM. CDR3 loop: CASSFTTGILYEQYF. CDR3 in DNA: TGTGCCAGCAGTTTTACCACAGGGATCCTCTACGAGCAGTACTTC.

The V and J genes are TRBV10-2 and TRBJ2-2, with 7 bases identical to TRBD2. The CDR3 contains 16 residues. Looked up from germline, CDR1 is WSHSY and CDR2 is SAAADI. J lost 3 bases, V lost 2 bases, and 6 bases had no gene match. Written as DNA, the CDR3 is TGCGCCAGCAGTGAGCGGGCTAGCGGTTACACCGGGGAGCTGTTTTTT. Encoded protein: CASSERASGYTGELFF.

This clonotype has ten or more counts. J is TRBJ2-4 and V is TRBV19; perhaps TRBD2 as D (5 bases). Germline V CDR1 and CDR2: LNHDA, SQIVND (reference sequence). Deletions cut 6 bases from V and 6 bases from J, with 12 bases between. The CDR3 spans 13 residues. CDR3 sequence: CASRNLAGNIQYF. CDR3 nucleotides: TGTGCCAGTAGGAACCTGGCGGGAAACATTCAGTACTTC.

The chain recombines TRBV2 with TRBJ1-5; D unclear. This CDR3 region has 15 residues. CDR1 and CDR2 (germline): SNHLY, FYNNEI. The V gene lost 1 base and the J gene lost 0 bases, with 7 bases spanning the gap. The CDR3, as DNA: TGTGCCAGCAGTGAAGATCTCTATAGCAATCAGCCCCAGCATTTT. This codes for CASSEDLYSNQPQHF.

The chain is built from TRBV2 and TRBJ2-5; a possible D gene is TRBD2 (6 bases). Germline CDR1 and CDR2: SNHLY and FYNNEI. The V gene lost 2 bases and the J gene lost 5 bases, with 15 bases spanning the gap. The CDR3 runs to 15 residues. The CDR3 here is CASSEWEPGRETQYF. The CDR3 DNA sequence: TGTGCCAGCAGTGAATGGGAGCCAGGGAGGGAGACCCAGTACTTC.